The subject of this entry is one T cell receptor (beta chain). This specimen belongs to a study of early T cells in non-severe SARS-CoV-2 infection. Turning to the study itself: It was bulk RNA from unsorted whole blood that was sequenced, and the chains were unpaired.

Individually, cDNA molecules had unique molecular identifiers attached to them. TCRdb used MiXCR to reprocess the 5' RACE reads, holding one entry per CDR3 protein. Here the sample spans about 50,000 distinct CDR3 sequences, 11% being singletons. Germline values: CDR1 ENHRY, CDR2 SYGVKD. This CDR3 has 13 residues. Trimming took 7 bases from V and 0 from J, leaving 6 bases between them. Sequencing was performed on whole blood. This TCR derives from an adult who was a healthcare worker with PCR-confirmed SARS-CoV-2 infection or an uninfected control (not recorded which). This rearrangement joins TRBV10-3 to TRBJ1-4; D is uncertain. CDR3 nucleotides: TGTGCCATCAAGGAGGCAACTAATGAAAAACTGTTTTTT. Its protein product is CAIKEATNEKLFF.